One and the same sample provided the 6 T cell receptor beta chains below, sequenced in a study of shared clonotypes between healthy human individuals. Profiling relied on immunoSEQ multiplex PCR, and the TCRdb table lists in-frame clones only, not all of them. This table has about 2.4 million clones, approximately 93% appearing once. Specimen: naive CD4+ T cells from PBMCs. Subset: CD45RA+ positively selected. The source is a man aged 18-30 years in good health. Some clones in this sample may be carry-over from other donors' samples.

V is TRBV2 and J is TRBJ2-4, with 9 bases lining up with TRBD1. Germline V gene lookup returns CDR1 SNHLY and CDR2 FYNNEI. The CDR3 contains 14 residues. The trim removed 11 bases at V and 6 bases at J, leaving 11 bases unmatched. CDR3 in DNA: TGTGCCGGGGGGAAGAGGACAGGGGTAAACATTCAGTACTTC. Residues: CAGGKRTGVNIQYF.

This clone was detected only once. The chain joins TRBV5-1 to TRBJ2-5; 8 bases are a match to TRBD1. This CDR3 has 17 amino acids. The V and J ends lost 0 bases and 5 bases, in that order; junction bases with no gene match: 12. The V gene's germline CDR1 is SGHRS and CDR2 YFSETQ. CDR3 nucleotide sequence: TGCGCCAGCAGCTTGGCCCCCCAGGGGGCGAGGCCGGAGACCCAGTACTTC. This gives the protein CASSLAPQGARPETQYF.

V is TRBV19 and J is TRBJ1-1; TRBD1 matches 7 bases. There are 15 residues in the CDR3. Germline-derived CDR1 and CDR2 are LNHDA and SQIVND (reference sequence). Trimming removed 6 bases from V and 5 bases from J; junction bases left unmatched: 12. CDR3 bases: TGTGCCAGTAGAAGGAGAGGGGGCGCGGGGACTGAAGCTTTCTTT. It translates to CASRRRGGAGTEAFF.

The V call is TRBV6-1, the J call TRBJ2-1; 7 bases fit TRBD1. Germline V gene lookup returns CDR1 MNHNS and CDR2 SASEGT. This CDR3 region has 13 residues. V was pared by 11 bases and J by 6 bases, with 10 bases of the junction left unmatched. The CDR3 loop reads CAGRPPGGNEQFF. DNA of the CDR3: TGTGCCGGCCGACCCCCAGGGGGCAATGAGCAGTTCTTC.

This chain connects TRBV10-3 to TRBJ2-2, with a possible D match to TRBD1 (5 bases). Germline values: CDR1 ENHRY, CDR2 SYGVKD. Trimming shortened V by 0 bases and J by 3 bases, and 8 bases separated the two germline ends. The CDR3 totals 15 residues. The CDR3, as DNA: TGTGCCATCAGTGAGTCGAGCAGGGACACCGGGGAGCTGTTTTTT. It is translated as CAISESSRDTGELFF.

DNA for the CDR3: TGTGCCAGCAGTCCGGACAGGTTCTCTGGAAACACCATATATTTT. Translation: CASSPDRFSGNTIYF. V and J are TRBV2 and TRBJ1-3, with 7 bases aligning to TRBD1. This CDR3 comprises 15 residues. CDR1 SNHLY and CDR2 FYNNEI come from the germline V gene. V lost 5 bases and J lost 0; bases outside the gene matches: 4. Full variable domain (outside the CDR3, taken from reference TRBV2 and TRBJ1-3): EPEVTQTPSHQVTQMGQEVILRCVPISNHLYFYWYRQILGQKVEFLVSFYNNEISEKSEIFDDQFSVERPDGSNFTLKIRSTKLEDSAMYFCASSPDRFSGNTIYFGEGSWLTVV.